These 20 T cell receptor beta chains were all obtained from the same sample, sequenced in a study of blood T cells in healthy people across ages. It was with a sample-barcoded 5' primer and a J-beta primer mix that a second PCR of roughly 7 to 12 cycles was run. Each CDR3 protein gets one entry after TCRdb re-called the 5' RACE reads with MiXCR. The profile covers 800,000 or so distinct CDR3 sequences, with approximately 59% appearing a single time and roughly 25% taken by the ten largest. Sequenced: blood. These receptors all come from a man aged 25-45 years in good health.

This clonotype was seen a few times. The chain carries TRBV3-1 and TRBJ2-2; D unresolved. V shed 5 bases and J shed 3 bases, with 13 bases lying between them. The CDR3 runs to 15 residues. Germline V gives CDR1 LGHDT, CDR2 YNNKEL (reference sequence). CDR3 amino acids: CASSYGQDYTGELFF. The CDR3 nucleotides are TGTGCCAGCAGCTACGGCCAGGATTACACCGGGGAGCTGTTTTTT.

The rearrangement links TRBV6-1 to TRBJ2-7; possible D gene TRBD1, 6 bases. V was shortened by 2 bases and J by 2 bases, with 10 bases between the two germline ends. CDR1 is MNHNS, CDR2 SASEGT, per germline. The CDR3 is 14 residues long. CDR3 amino acids: CASSETWTAYEQYF. In DNA form, the CDR3 reads TGTGCCAGCAGTGAAACCTGGACAGCCTACGAGCAGTACTTC.

CDR3 sequence (DNA): TGTGCCAGCAGTCCATTGGACAGGGGCAATCAGCCCCAGCATTTT. This sequence encodes CASSPLDRGNQPQHF. The genes are TRBV27 and TRBJ1-5; 8 bases map to TRBD1. Germline V gene data show CDR1 as MNHEY and CDR2 as SMNVEV (reference sequence). This CDR3 has 15 residues. V lost 5 bases, J lost 2 bases, and 5 bases stayed unmatched.

J is TRBJ2-7 and V is TRBV7-9; 9 nucleotides agree with TRBD1. The V segment lost 5 bases and the J segment 3 bases; nucleotides outside the gene matches: 8. Germline CDR1 SEHNR, CDR2 FQNEAQ (reference sequence). The CDR3 covers 15 residues. The CDR3 loop is CASSPRDRVGYEQYF. The CDR3 bases are TGTGCCAGCAGCCCCCGGGACAGGGTGGGCTACGAGCAGTACTTC.

V and J are TRBV6-5 and TRBJ2-1; no clear D. This CDR3 contains 12 residues. Trimming took 8 bases from V and 10 from J, leaving 15 bases between them. Germline-derived CDR1 and CDR2 are MNHEY and SVGAGI. CDR3 residues: CASSPGPGEQFF. CDR3 sequence (DNA): TGTGCCAGCTCCCCGGGCCCTGGGGAGCAGTTCTTC.

The chain joins TRBV20-1 to TRBJ1-2, with a weak D call TRBD1 (6 bases). Germline CDR1 DFQATT, CDR2 SNEGSKA (reference sequence). The CDR3 loop spans 14 amino acids. V dropped 6 bases and J dropped 3 bases, with 17 bases sitting between them. The CDR3 nucleotides read TGCAGTGCCAATCCCAGGGGTAACTACTATGGCTACACCTTC. This translates into CSANPRGNYYGYTF.

In its sample, this clonotype was seen a few times. The chain links TRBV28 to TRBJ2-6; the D gene is possibly TRBD1 (6 bases). V lost 4 bases to trimming and J lost 4 bases, with 14 bases between them. CDR1 is MDHEN, CDR2 SYDVKM, per germline. The CDR3 sequence is 16 residues long. The CDR3 nucleotides read TGTGCCAGCAGTTCCCTGACCGGGACAGGGGCCAACGTCCTGACTTTC. Amino acid sequence: CASSSLTGTGANVLTF.

This clonotype was recorded once. The rearrangement joins TRBV7-2 to TRBJ2-3; 15 nucleotides line up with TRBD2. V shed 5 bases and J 0 bases; nucleotides not matched to a gene: 12. The germline CDR1 and CDR2 sequences are SGHTA and FQGNSA. The CDR3 spans 20 residues. The CDR3 protein is CASSPSRRTSGGASTDTQYF. CDR3 coding DNA: TGTGCCAGCAGCCCTAGCCGTCGGACTAGCGGGGGGGCCAGCACAGATACGCAGTATTTT.

This clonotype was counted a few times. The rearrangement links TRBV6-4 to TRBJ2-7, with D unclear. TRBJ2-5 matches the DNA end more closely, so the J call is doubtful. CDR1 is MRHNA and CDR2 is SNTAGT in the germline V gene. The CDR3 has 12 amino acids. The CDR3 region is CASSDSMGTQYF. The CDR3 DNA reads as TGTGCCAGCAGTGACTCGATGGGGACCCAGTACTTC.

The rearrangement uses TRBV4-2 and TRBJ2-5; 10 bases agree with TRBD2. The CDR3 has 16 amino acids. Unmatched junction bases numbered 6, after V lost 2 bases and J lost 3 bases. Germline assignment: CDR1 LGHNA and CDR2 YNFKEQ. CDR3 coding DNA: TGTGCCAGCAGCCAAAGCCTAGCGGGGGACGAAGAGACCCAGTACTTC. It encodes CASSQSLAGDEETQYF.

The rearrangement links TRBV2 to TRBJ1-2; D is possibly TRBD1 (5 bases). Germline V gives CDR1 SNHLY, CDR2 FYNNEI. This CDR3 has 11 residues. V lost 7 bases, J lost 8 bases, and 11 bases lay in between. The CDR3 sequence is CASMAGLGYTF. The CDR3, as DNA: TGTGCCAGCATGGCAGGGCTGGGCTACACCTTC.

The V call is TRBV20-1, the J call TRBJ2-7; 8 bases map to TRBD1. Germline V gene data show CDR1 as DFQATT and CDR2 as SNEGSKA (reference sequence). This CDR3 spans 15 amino acids. V gave up 4 bases and J gave up 2 bases; unmatched junction bases: 10. The CDR3 loop is CSATEPQGAPYEQYF. CDR3 nucleotide sequence: TGCAGTGCTACAGAACCCCAGGGGGCCCCCTACGAGCAGTACTTC.

The rearrangement links TRBV5-1 to TRBJ2-3; 13 bases agree with TRBD2. V gave up 0 bases and J gave up 2 bases; unmatched junction bases: 3. Per germline, CDR1 SGHRS and CDR2 YFSETQ. The CDR3 consists of 17 residues. CDR3 DNA sequence: TGCGCCAGCAGCTTGGCCGGGACTAGCGGGACCACAGATACGCAGTATTTT. Encoded protein: CASSLAGTSGTTDTQYF.

With regard to this clonotype: Mismatch with germline at one junction end may stem from a read error. The V and J genes are TRBV27 and TRBJ1-5, with D perhaps matching TRBD1 (6 bases). The CDR3 is 15 amino acids. Germline CDR1 is MNHEY and CDR2 is SMNVEV (reference sequence). The CDR3 loop is CANSPPDRRDQPQHF. The CDR3 coding sequence is TGTGCCAACAGTCCGCCAGACAGGAGGGATCAGCCCCAGCATTTT.

This chain links TRBV13 with TRBJ2-4; D possibly matches TRBD1 or TRBD2 (7 bases each). The DNA end lines up better with TRBJ2-7; the J call may be wrong. The germline V gene has CDR1 PRHDT and CDR2 FYEKMQ (reference sequence). This CDR3 region has 15 residues. CDR3 loop: CASAHRGGRAYEQYF. CDR3 sequence (DNA): TGTGCCAGCGCTCACAGGGGAGGGCGCGCCTACGAGCAGTACTTC.

There are a few counts of this clonotype. V and J are TRBV29-1 and TRBJ2-1; the match to TRBD2 covers 10 bases. J was trimmed by 6 bases and V by 4 bases; bases with no gene match: 6. Germline V lookup: CDR1 SQVTM, CDR2 ANQGSEA. The CDR3 is 14 amino acids. The CDR3 DNA follows: TGCAGCGTTGGAAGGACTAGCGGTCCCAATGAGCAGTTCTTC. The encoded protein is CSVGRTSGPNEQFF.

The rearrangement joins TRBV7-9 to TRBJ2-6, with D maybe TRBD1 (5 bases). With 3 bases removed from V and 3 bases from J, the gap between germline ends came to 12 bases. Germline CDR1 SEHNR, CDR2 FQNEAQ (reference sequence). The CDR3 covers 16 residues. The CDR3 loop is CASSFFGAYGANVLTF. The CDR3 DNA sequence: TGTGCCAGCAGCTTTTTTGGGGCCTATGGGGCCAACGTCCTGACTTTC.

J is TRBJ2-5 and V is TRBV6-2 or TRBV6-3, with 9 bases that match TRBD2. The trim removed 3 bases at V and 3 bases at J, leaving 2 bases unmatched. CDR1 is MNHEY and CDR2 is SVGEGT in the germline V gene. The CDR3 sequence is 14 residues long. The CDR3, as DNA: TGTGCCAGCAGTTATCTAGCGGGAAAAGAGACCCAGTACTTC. This sequence encodes CASSYLAGKETQYF.

The chain uses TRBV28 and TRBJ2-7; TRBD1 might be the D (6 bases). V lost 4 bases, J lost 9 bases, and 19 bases lay in between. The germline CDR1 and CDR2 sequences are MDHEN and SYDVKM. The CDR3 sequence is 14 residues long. CDR3 sequence reads: CASSSTGTPLAQYF. The DNA of the CDR3 is TGTGCCAGCAGTTCAACCGGGACACCCCTCGCGCAGTACTTC.

V gene TRBV14 combines with J gene TRBJ2-7; a possible D gene is TRBD2 (5 bases). The DNA end favors TRBJ2-5, so the J call may be wrong. Germline V gives CDR1 SGHDN, CDR2 FVKESK. There are 17 residues in the CDR3. CDR3 amino acids: CASSQDWNSQAVETQYF. The CDR3, as DNA: TGTGCCAGCAGCCAAGATTGGAACAGCCAAGCGGTGGAGACCCAGTACTTC.